The entry that follows covers one TCR beta chain sequence. A junction end diverges from the germline sequence, so it may reflect a read error. Original processing notes: By means of reference gene primer amplification, nucleated cell counts were estimated. Some clones are missing from TCRdb's copy, which holds only in-frame ones; the method was immunoSEQ multiplex PCR. V and J calls and clone size are given by that table; D and trimming were obtained from the DNA. This table has 200,000 to 250,000 clones, 86% appearing once. The CDR3 sequence is 13 residues long. In germline, CDR1 is SGHNT, CDR2 YENEEA. The sample belongs to a study of blood T cell repertoires in COVID-19. Study as a whole: Some COVID-19 samples were acute and others convalescent; all came from the United States, Italy and Spain. Sources were T cells, B-cell-depleted T cells, or PBMCs; the material itself was cDNA or gDNA.

Sequencing input: peripheral blood. The sequence derives from a man in his thirties or forties who had recovered from COVID-19. The chain links TRBV11-3 to TRBJ1-1; D is possibly TRBD1 (6 bases). Here the CDR3 DNA reads TGTGCCAGCAGCTTAGGCCCCGGGACATCAGAGGTCTTT. Translating gives CASSLGPGTSEVF.